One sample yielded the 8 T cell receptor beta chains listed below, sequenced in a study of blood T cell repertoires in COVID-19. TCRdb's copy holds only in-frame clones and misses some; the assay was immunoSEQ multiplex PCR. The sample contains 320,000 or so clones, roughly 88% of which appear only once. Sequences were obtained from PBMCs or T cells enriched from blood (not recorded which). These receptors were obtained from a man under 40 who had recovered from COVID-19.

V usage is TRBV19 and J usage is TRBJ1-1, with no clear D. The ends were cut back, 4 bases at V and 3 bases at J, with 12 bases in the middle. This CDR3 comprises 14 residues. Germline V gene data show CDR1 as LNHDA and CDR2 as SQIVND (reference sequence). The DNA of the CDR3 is TGTGCCAGTAGTAATGCCGGGTCTGACACTGAAGCTTTCTTT. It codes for CASSNAGSDTEAFF.

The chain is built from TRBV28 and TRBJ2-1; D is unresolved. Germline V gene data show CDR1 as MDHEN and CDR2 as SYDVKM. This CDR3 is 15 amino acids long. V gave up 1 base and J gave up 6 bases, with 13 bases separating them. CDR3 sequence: CASSLLPRRSNEQFF. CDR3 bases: TGTGCCAGCAGTTTATTACCGAGAAGGAGCAATGAGCAGTTCTTC.

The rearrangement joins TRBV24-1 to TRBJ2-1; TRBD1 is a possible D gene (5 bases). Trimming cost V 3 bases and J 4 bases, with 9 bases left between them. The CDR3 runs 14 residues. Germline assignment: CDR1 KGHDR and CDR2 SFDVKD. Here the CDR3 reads CATSDRTLYNEQFF. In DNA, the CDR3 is TGTGCCACCAGTGATCGGACACTTTACAATGAGCAGTTCTTC.

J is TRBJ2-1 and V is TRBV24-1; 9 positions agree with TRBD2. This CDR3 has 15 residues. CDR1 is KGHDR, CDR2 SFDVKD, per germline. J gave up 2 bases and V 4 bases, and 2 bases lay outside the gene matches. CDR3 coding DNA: TGTGCCACCAGTGAGGGCGGGGGGGCCTACAATGAGCAGTTCTTC. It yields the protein CATSEGGGAYNEQFF.

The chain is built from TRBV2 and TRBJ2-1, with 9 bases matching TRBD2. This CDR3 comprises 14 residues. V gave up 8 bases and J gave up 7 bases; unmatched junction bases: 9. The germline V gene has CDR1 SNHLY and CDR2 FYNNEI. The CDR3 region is CASEGAGGRNEQFF. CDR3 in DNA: TGTGCCAGCGAAGGTGCGGGGGGGCGTAATGAGCAGTTCTTC.

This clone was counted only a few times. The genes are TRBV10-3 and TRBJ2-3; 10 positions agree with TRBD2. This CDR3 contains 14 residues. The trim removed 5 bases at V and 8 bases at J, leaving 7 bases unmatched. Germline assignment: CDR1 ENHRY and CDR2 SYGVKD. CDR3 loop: CAISIAGGQGTQYF. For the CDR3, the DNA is TGTGCCATCAGTATAGCGGGGGGCCAGGGTACGCAGTATTTT.

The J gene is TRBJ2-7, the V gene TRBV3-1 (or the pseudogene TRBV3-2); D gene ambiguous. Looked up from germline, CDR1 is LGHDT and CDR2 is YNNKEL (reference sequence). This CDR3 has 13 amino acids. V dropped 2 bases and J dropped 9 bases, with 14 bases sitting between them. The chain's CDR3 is CASSQNPTYGQYF. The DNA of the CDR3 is TGTGCCAGCAGCCAAAACCCAACTTATGGGCAGTACTTC.

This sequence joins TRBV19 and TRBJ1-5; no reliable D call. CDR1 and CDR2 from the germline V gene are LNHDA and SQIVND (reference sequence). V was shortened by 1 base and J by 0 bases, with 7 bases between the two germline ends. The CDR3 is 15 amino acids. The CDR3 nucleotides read TGTGCCAGTAGTATAGTGGCAACTAGCAATCAGCCCCAGCATTTT. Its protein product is CASSIVATSNQPQHF.